This T cell receptor (beta chain) was profiled in a study of blood T cells in healthy people across ages. Study-wide points: Among long-lived donors, naive CD4+ cells were more numerous and diversity higher than in aged donors. Roughly linear declines in TCR beta diversity per million T cells occurred with age.

This clonotype was seen once. Its specificity is not known. Every participating donor contributed around 9.5 milliliters of peripheral blood through a draw. Then a second PCR, running roughly 7 to 11 cycles, was carried out with a sample-barcoded 5' primer and a J-beta primer mix. Each CDR3 protein is one row after TCRdb ran MiXCR on the 5' RACE reads. The table includes around 800,000 distinct CDR3 sequences, 20% to 30% detected once. CDR1 is KGHSH, CDR2 LQKENI, per germline. This CDR3 contains 14 residues. This sample also appeared in a second study, on T cells of mothers and their children.

The TCR comes from a boy younger than 18 in good health. The sequencing input was blood. The chain couples TRBV18 to TRBJ2-5, with a possible D match to TRBD1 (6 bases). The J call is in doubt because the DNA end fits TRBJ2-1 better. The chain's CDR3 is CASSPPKQGNEQFF. CDR3 coding DNA: TGTGCCAGCTCACCACCGAAACAGGGCAATGAGCAGTTCTTC.